This T cell receptor (beta chain) comes out of a study of shared clonotypes between healthy human individuals. Findings and caveats of the study: Richness estimates generally favored naive over memory subsets.

Remarks on this clone: Its antigen is not identified.

V lost 3 bases and J 5 bases, leaving 6 bases between the germline ends. The CDR3 is made up of 12 amino acids. Germline V lookup: CDR1 SGHRS, CDR2 YFSETQ. Replicate sorted-subset PCRs were loaded with 150 to 200 ng DNA, about 30,000 T cell genomes. As processed by the authors: ImmunoSEQ gave junction-only sequences without quality scores, so filtering differed. The table came from immunoSEQ multiplex PCR; TCRdb's copy has only in-frame clones and leaves some out. The D gene and trimming were derived from the DNA, and the V and J assignments and clone size from that table. Here the sample spans approximately 400,000 clones, about 96% being singletons.

The source of this sequence is a man aged 25 to 40 in good health. The chain recombines TRBV5-1 with TRBJ2-1; D is undetermined. Sequenced material: memory CD8+ T cells sorted from blood. Subset noted: CD45RO+ cells pooled with CCR7-negative TemRA cells. This CDR3 reads CASSWINNEQFF. The CDR3 nucleotides are TGCGCCAGCAGCTGGATTAACAATGAGCAGTTCTTC.